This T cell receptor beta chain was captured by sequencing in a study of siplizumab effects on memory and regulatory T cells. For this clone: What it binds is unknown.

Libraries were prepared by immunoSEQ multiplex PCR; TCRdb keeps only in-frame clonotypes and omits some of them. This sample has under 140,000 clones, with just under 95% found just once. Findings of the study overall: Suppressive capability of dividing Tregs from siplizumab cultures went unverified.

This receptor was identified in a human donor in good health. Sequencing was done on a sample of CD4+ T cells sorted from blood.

CDR3 nucleotide sequence: TGTGCCAGCAGTTATGACAGGAATTTAGAAGCTTTCTTT. Its translation: CASSYDRNLEAFF. V is TRBV6-5 and J is TRBJ1-1, with a tentative D call TRBD1 (6 bases). Between the trimmed V and J ends, which lost 3 bases and 8 bases, there was a span of 13 bases. Germline V gives CDR1 MNHEY, CDR2 SVGAGI. There are 13 residues in the CDR3.